This entry describes one T cell receptor beta chain. Its matching antigen is unknown. An end of the junction differs from the germline gene, which may be a read error. The record originates from a study of identifying expanded T cells in peripheral blood. Study-level results: Differentially abundant clones: around 1.1 between replicates, 15 to 17 at approximately 14 days, 19 to 20 at four.

Profiled with immunoSEQ multiplex PCR; TCRdb holds only in-frame clones, not every one. The sample carries 85,000 to 95,000 clones, roughly 86% recorded once. CDR1 is SGHRS and CDR2 is YFSETQ in the germline V gene. The CDR3 loop spans 13 amino acids. The clonotype comes from a person aged 18-70 years in good health. Sequenced input: blood. The chain carries TRBV5-1 and TRBJ2-5, with D perhaps TRBD1 (5 bases). As DNA, the CDR3 is TGCGCCAGCAGCTTGTTCGGACAAGAGAGCCAGTACTTC. This gives the protein CASSLFGQESQYF. Full variable domain (remainder filled in from reference TRBV5-1 and TRBJ2-5): KAGVTQTPRYLIKTRGQQVTLSCSPISGHRSVSWYQQTPGQGLQFLFEYFSETQRNKGNFPGRFSGRQFSNSRSEMNVSTLELGDSALYLCASSLFGQESQYFGPGTRLLVL.